This is a list of T cell receptor beta chains from one sample in a study of blood T cell repertoires in COVID-19. TCRdb's table, derived via immunoSEQ multiplex PCR, lists solely in-frame clones and lacks some. The table shows more than 150,000 clones, with roughly 89% occurring only once. Material: peripheral blood. The origin of the receptors is a woman aged 65 to 85 with COVID-19, enrolled during active disease. Each CDR3 is given with its conserved first and last residue. The D gene is left open where the match is weak. Size tells how often a clone was seen (once, few, many) or the class of an expanded clone, and some rows leave it out.

v_gene	abundance	d_gene	j_gene	len	CDR3aa	CDR3nt
TRBV4-3	NA	TRBD2	TRBJ2-1	17	CASSPLTSSGSENEQFF	TGCGCCAGCAGCCCACTGACAAGTAGCGGGAGTGAAAATGAGCAGTTCTTC
TRBV19	once	TRBD1	TRBJ1-1	15	CASSRPTGGVTEAFF	TGTGCCAGTAGTAGACCTACAGGGGGAGTCACTGAAGCTTTCTTT
TRBV4-3	NA	TRBD2	TRBJ2-3	16	CASSPKRESGADTQYF	TGCGCCAGCAGTCCGAAGCGGGAGAGTGGGGCAGATACGCAGTATTTT
TRBV27	NA	TRBD1	TRBJ2-6	17	CASSPGEGAPGANVLTF	TGTGCCAGCAGTCCCGGCGAGGGGGCGCCGGGGGCCAACGTCCTGACTTTC
TRBV11-3	NA	NA	TRBJ2-4	16	CASSPRSNLAKNIQYF	TGTGCCAGCAGCCCCAGGTCGAACCTAGCCAAAAACATTCAGTACTTC
TRBV10-2	NA	NA	TRBJ2-7	15	CASSGIPLSSYEQYF	TGCGCCAGCAGTGGAATTCCCCTGAGCTCCTACGAGCAGTACTTC
TRBV19	NA	TRBD1	TRBJ1-5	15	CASSKDRGHNQPQHF	TGTGCCAGTTCAAAAGACAGGGGTCACAATCAGCCCCAGCATTTT
TRBV5-8	NA	NA	TRBJ1-2	14	CASSLLQANYGYTF	TGTGCCAGCAGCTTACTGCAAGCTAACTATGGCTACACCTTC
TRBV28	NA	TRBD2	TRBJ2-5	15	CASSAGLAVQETQYF	TGTGCCAGCAGTGCTGGACTAGCGGTTCAAGAGACCCAGTACTTC
TRBV5-4	NA	NA	TRBJ1-1	14	CASSNTGMNTEAFF	TGTGCCAGCAGTAATACAGGGATGAACACTGAAGCTTTCTTT
TRBV7-3	NA	NA	TRBJ2-3	15	CASSPGLYTTDTQYF	TGTGCCAGCAGCCCGGGTCTCTATACCACAGATACGCAGTATTTT
TRBV28	NA	NA	TRBJ2-5	14	CASRATGPPETQYF	TGTGCCAGCCGAGCCACTGGTCCGCCAGAGACCCAGTACTTC
TRBV5-1	NA	TRBD1	TRBJ2-3	17	CASSFGPGQGFTDTQYF	TGCGCCAGCAGCTTTGGCCCGGGACAGGGGTTCACAGATACGCAGTATTTT
TRBV2	NA	NA	TRBJ1-5	15	CASMAGDNSNQPQHF	TGTGCCAGCATGGCAGGGGACAATAGCAATCAGCCCCAGCATTTT
TRBV5-1	NA	TRBD1	TRBJ2-1	15	CASSLTGAAYNEQFF	TGCGCCAGCAGCTTAACAGGGGCCGCATACAATGAGCAGTTCTTC
TRBV28	NA	NA	TRBJ2-1	12	CASSSMSDEQFF	TGTGCCAGCAGTTCGATGAGCGATGAGCAGTTCTTC
TRBV6-1	NA	NA	TRBJ1-1	13	CASSEQGQTEAFF	TGTGCCAGCAGTGAACAGGGCCAGACTGAAGCTTTCTTT
TRBV23-1	NA	NA	TRBJ2-1	14	CASSQSQVYNEQFF	TGCGCCAGCAGTCAATCTCAGGTGTACAATGAGCAGTTCTTC
TRBV6-6	NA	TRBD1	TRBJ1-6	20	CASSRGTGPTSSTADSPLHF	TGTGCCAGCAGTCGCGGGACAGGCCCTACCTCCAGCACAGCCGATTCACCCCTCCACTTT
TRBV19	NA	TRBD1	TRBJ2-3	14	CASSGQVVVDTQYF	TGTGCCAGTAGCGGACAGGTAGTTGTCGATACGCAGTATTTT
TRBV19	NA	TRBD1	TRBJ1-3	15	CASRPGQGSGNTIYF	TGTGCCAGTAGGCCCGGACAGGGGTCCGGAAACACCATATATTTT
TRBV19	NA	NA	TRBJ2-2	13	CASKPQITGELFF	TGTGCCAGTAAACCGCAGATCACCGGGGAGCTGTTTTTT
TRBV27	few	NA	TRBJ1-6	16	CASSPRGRGTDSPLHF	TGTGCCAGCAGCCCCCGGGGCAGGGGCACGGATTCACCCCTCCACTTT
TRBV3-1/TRBV3-2	NA	TRBD2	TRBJ2-1	17	CASSPGLAGDNYNEQFF	TGTGCCAGCAGCCCGGGACTAGCGGGCGATAACTACAATGAGCAGTTCTTC
TRBV7-9	NA	NA	TRBJ2-1	13	CASSFGGTNEQFF	TGTGCCAGCAGCTTCGGCGGGACCAATGAGCAGTTCTTC
TRBV12-3/TRBV12-4	NA	NA	TRBJ1-1	13	CASSQRQNTEAFF	TGTGCCAGCAGCCAGAGACAAAACACTGAAGCTTTCTTT
TRBV12-3/TRBV12-4	NA	NA	TRBJ2-1	13	CASRPEAGNEQFF	TGTGCCAGCAGGCCCGAAGCGGGCAATGAGCAGTTCTTC
TRBV11-2	few	NA	TRBJ2-7	15	CASSLGQGSIYEQYF	TGTGCCAGCAGCTTAGGCCAGGGGAGTATCTACGAGCAGTACTTC
TRBV6-5	NA	TRBD2	TRBJ2-3	16	CASSYGLAESTDTQYF	TGTGCCAGCAGTTACGGACTAGCGGAAAGCACAGATACGCAGTATTTT
TRBV2	NA	TRBD2	TRBJ2-2	17	CASSSGTSGRASGELFF	TGTGCCAGCAGTTCCGGGACTAGCGGGAGGGCCTCCGGGGAGCTGTTTTTT
TRBV7-9	NA	NA	TRBJ1-6	15	CASILTGTLNSPLHF	TGTGCCAGCATACTTACAGGGACCCTAAATTCACCCCTCCACTTT
TRBV2	NA	TRBD1	TRBJ1-2	14	CASSVMRTGGIYTF	TGTGCCAGCAGTGTCATGAGGACAGGGGGCATTTACACCTTC
TRBV6-5	NA	NA	TRBJ1-2	16	CASSYSDRIVNQGYTF	TGTGCCAGCAGTTACTCAGACAGAATCGTGAATCAGGGCTACACCTTC
TRBV7-9	NA	NA	TRBJ2-5	16	CASSRGPLGGEETQYF	TGTGCCAGCAGCCGTGGGCCATTGGGGGGTGAGGAGACCCAGTACTTC
TRBV3-1/TRBV3-2	NA	TRBD1	TRBJ2-7	14	CASSQGDRYHEQYF	TGTGCCAGCAGCCAAGGGGACAGGTACCACGAGCAGTACTTC
TRBV3-1/TRBV3-2	NA	NA	TRBJ1-2	13	CASSQELQGRYTF	TGTGCCAGCAGCCAAGAGTTACAGGGAAGATACACCTTC
TRBV20-1	NA	NA	TRBJ2-2	13	CSASVSNTGELFF	TGCAGTGCTAGTGTATCGAACACCGGGGAGCTGTTTTTT
TRBV10-3	NA	NA	TRBJ2-1	15	CAISEQGGEYNEQFF	TGTGCCATCAGTGAGCAGGGTGGGGAATACAATGAGCAGTTCTTC
TRBV12-3/TRBV12-4	NA	NA	TRBJ1-2	13	CASSLNRAGGYTF	TGTGCCAGCAGTTTAAACCGGGCGGGTGGCTACACCTTC
TRBV28	once	TRBD1	TRBJ1-1	13	CASSRTGGTEAFF	TGTGCCAGCAGTCGGACAGGGGGTACTGAAGCTTTCTTT
TRBV15	NA	NA	TRBJ2-7	16	CATSARRGQAAYEQYF	TGTGCCACCAGCGCAAGAAGAGGGCAGGCTGCCTACGAGCAGTACTTC
TRBV18	NA	TRBD1	TRBJ1-4	16	CASSPTGTGAGEKLFF	TGTGCCAGCTCACCAACGGGGACAGGGGCTGGCGAAAAACTGTTTTTT
TRBV5-5	NA	NA	TRBJ2-4	13	CASSLEGENIQYF	TGTGCCAGCAGCTTAGAGGGGGAGAACATTCAGTACTTC
TRBV6-2/TRBV6-3	NA	TRBD1	TRBJ1-5	15	CASSYYDRADQPQHF	TGTGCCAGCAGTTACTATGACAGGGCCGATCAGCCCCAGCATTTT
TRBV6-5	NA	TRBD1	TRBJ2-7	15	CASTAEGTGIYEQYF	TGTGCCAGCACCGCTGAAGGGACAGGTATCTACGAGCAGTACTTC
TRBV7-2	NA	NA	TRBJ1-1	13	CASSQGRNTEAFF	TGTGCCAGCAGCCAAGGGAGGAACACTGAAGCTTTCTTT
TRBV9	NA	TRBD2	TRBJ2-5	15	CASSLTGGSQETQYF	TGTGCCAGCAGCCTCACGGGAGGCTCCCAAGAGACCCAGTACTTC
TRBV30	NA	TRBD1	TRBJ1-6	14	CAWSPGQYNSPLHF	TGTGCCTGGAGTCCGGGACAGTATAATTCACCCCTCCACTTT